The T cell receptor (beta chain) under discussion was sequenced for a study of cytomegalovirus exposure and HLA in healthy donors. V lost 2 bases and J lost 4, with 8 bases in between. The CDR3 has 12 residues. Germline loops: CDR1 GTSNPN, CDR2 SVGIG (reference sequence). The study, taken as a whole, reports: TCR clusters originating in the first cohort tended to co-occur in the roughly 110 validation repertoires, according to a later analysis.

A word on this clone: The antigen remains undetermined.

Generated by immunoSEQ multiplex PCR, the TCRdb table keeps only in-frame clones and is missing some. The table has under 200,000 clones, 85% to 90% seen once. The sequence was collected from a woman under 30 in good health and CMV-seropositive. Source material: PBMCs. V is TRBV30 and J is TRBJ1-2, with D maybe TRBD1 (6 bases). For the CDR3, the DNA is TGTGCCTGGAGTAGGGGGTTCTATGGCTACACCTTC. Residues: CAWSRGFYGYTF.